One and the same sample provided the 5 T cell receptor beta chains below, sequenced in a study of shared clonotypes between healthy human individuals. The naive CD8 population came from CD45RO-negative cells selected for CCR7, without terminally differentiated effector memory CD45RA+ cells. Produced via immunoSEQ multiplex PCR; TCRdb's table is partial and in-frame only. The top ten clones hold under 2% of a sample with around 1.9 million clones, just over 90% of them seen once. The sample taken for sequencing was naive CD8+ T cells from PBMCs. The receptors were sampled from a man between 18 and 35 years old in good health. Some clones in this sample may be carry-over from other donors' samples.

This rearrangement joins TRBV5-4 to TRBJ1-1; 10 nucleotides agree with TRBD1. Looked up from germline, CDR1 is SGHNT and CDR2 is YYREEE (reference sequence). J was trimmed by 5 bases and V by 2 bases; bases with no gene match: 3. This CDR3 region has 14 residues. CDR3 protein: CASSFDRGPTEAFF. The CDR3 coding sequence is TGTGCCAGCAGCTTCGACAGGGGGCCAACTGAAGCTTTCTTT.

The chain joins TRBV28 to TRBJ1-4; D is perhaps TRBD1 (6 bases). Germline CDR1 is MDHEN and CDR2 is SYDVKM. The V end was cut by 6 bases, the J end by 4 bases, with 21 bases between. The length of the CDR3 is 17 residues. CDR3 protein: CASRNWDRTALNEKLFF. DNA for the CDR3: TGTGCCAGCAGGAATTGGGATAGGACAGCCCTTAATGAAAAACTGTTTTTT. Full variable domain (missing parts from reference TRBV28 and TRBJ1-4): DVKVTQSSRYLVKRTGEKVFLECVQDMDHENMFWYRQDPGLGLRLIYFSYDVKMKEKGDIPEGYSVSREKKERFSLILESASTNQTSMYLCASRNWDRTALNEKLFFGSGTQLSVL.

The chain links TRBV5-1 to TRBJ1-1; TRBD1 is a possible D gene (5 bases). V was shortened by 0 bases and J by 4 bases, with 16 bases between the two germline ends. The germline V gene has CDR1 SGHRS and CDR2 YFSETQ. The CDR3 extends over 16 amino acids. The CDR3 sequence is CASSLGQGDAGTEAFF. CDR3 coding DNA: TGCGCCAGCAGCTTGGGCCAAGGGGACGCGGGCACTGAAGCTTTCTTT.

V gene TRBV21-1 combines with J gene TRBJ2-7; the D call in the table, TRBD1, was not verified against the DNA. TRBV21-1 is noted as a pseudogene. The CDR3 spans 18 residues. Here the CDR3 reads CASSTRTPPGQAFYEQYF. CDR3 nucleotides: TGTGCCAGCAGCACCAGAACGCCCCCGGGACAGGCCTTCTACGAGCAGTACTTC.

Concerning this clone itself: The sample has other DNA sequences that encode this CDR3 too. The rearrangement joins TRBV7-9 to TRBJ1-1; no reliable D call. The germline gives CDR1 SEHNR, CDR2 FQNEAQ (reference sequence). Between the trimmed V and J ends, which lost 0 bases and 1 base, there was a span of 6 bases. The length of the CDR3 is 14 residues. The DNA of the CDR3 is TGTGCCAGCAGCTTAGCTGGCCCGAACACTGAAGCTTTCTTT. Amino acid sequence: CASSLAGPNTEAFF.